This T cell receptor (beta chain) is drawn from a study of cytomegalovirus exposure and HLA in healthy donors. The PCR made use of 60 Vbeta and 13 Jbeta primers. Assay: immunoSEQ multiplex PCR; the TCRdb copy retains only in-frame clones and omits some. The sample includes 83,000 or so clones, about four fifths seen only once; the top ten take roughly 14%. Trimming removed 5 bases at V and 0 bases at J, with 11 bases between. CDR1 and CDR2 (germline): MDHEN, SYDVKM. The CDR3 runs 14 residues. The TCR sequence derives from a woman between 40 and 55 years old in good health and CMV-seropositive. The chain recombines TRBV28 with TRBJ2-7, with D possibly being TRBD2 (6 bases). Material: PBMCs. This CDR3 reads CASSALRGSYEQYF. In DNA, the CDR3 is TGTGCCAGCAGTGCACTGCGGGGCTCCTACGAGCAGTACTTC.